Below are 3 T cell receptor beta chains sequenced from a single sample in a study of T cell changes during pregnancy in multiple sclerosis. Assay used: immunoSEQ multiplex PCR; TCRdb lists only in-frame clones, some missing. This repertoire shows just under 65,000 clones, about 94% found once; its top ten account for 2.5% to 4%. Sequencing used CD8+ T cells from peripheral blood mononuclear cells, obtained in the second trimester of pregnancy. The receptors originated from a female donor with multiple sclerosis, enrolled in a pregnancy study.

The rearrangement joins TRBV7-6 to TRBJ2-7; the D gene is possibly TRBD2 (6 bases). The V and J ends lost 0 bases and 3 bases respectively, with 6 bases between them. The CDR3 has 13 amino acids. CDR1 SGHVS and CDR2 FNYEAQ come from the germline V gene. Here the CDR3 reads CASSLAGGYEQYF. The CDR3 DNA follows: TGTGCCAGCAGCTTAGCGGGGGGCTACGAGCAGTACTTC.

This clone was recorded once. This chain joins TRBV27 and TRBJ1-1; D may be TRBD1 (6 bases). V was trimmed by 5 bases and J by 2 bases, leaving 15 bases between them. Germline values: CDR1 MNHEY, CDR2 SMNVEV (reference sequence). This CDR3 spans 15 amino acids. The CDR3 sequence: CASSPMDRINTEAFF. In DNA form, the CDR3 reads TGTGCCAGCAGTCCTATGGACAGAATCAACACTGAAGCTTTCTTT.

This chain links TRBV19 with TRBJ2-7; 7 nucleotides line up with TRBD2. The CDR3 sequence is 15 residues long. Germline-derived CDR1 and CDR2 are LNHDA and SQIVND (reference sequence). The V and J ends lost 9 bases and 2 bases, in that order; junction bases with no gene match: 13. The CDR3 is CASRISSGDTYEQYF. CDR3 nucleotide sequence: TGTGCCAGCCGGATTTCTAGCGGTGACACCTACGAGCAGTACTTC.